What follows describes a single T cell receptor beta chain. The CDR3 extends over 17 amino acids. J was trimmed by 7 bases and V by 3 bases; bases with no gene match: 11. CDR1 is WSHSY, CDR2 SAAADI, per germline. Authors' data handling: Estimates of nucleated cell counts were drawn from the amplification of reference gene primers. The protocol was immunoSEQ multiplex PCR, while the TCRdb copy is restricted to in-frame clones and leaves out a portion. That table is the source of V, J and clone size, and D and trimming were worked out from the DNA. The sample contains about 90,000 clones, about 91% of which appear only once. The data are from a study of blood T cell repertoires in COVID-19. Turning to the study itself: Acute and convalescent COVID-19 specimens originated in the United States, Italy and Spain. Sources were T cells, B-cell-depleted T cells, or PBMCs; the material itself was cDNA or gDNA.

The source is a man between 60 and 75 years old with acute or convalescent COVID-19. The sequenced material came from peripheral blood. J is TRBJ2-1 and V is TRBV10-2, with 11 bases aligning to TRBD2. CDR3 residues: CASSDPPIRTSGNEQFF. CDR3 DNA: TGCGCCAGCAGTGACCCTCCCATCCGGACTAGCGGGAATGAGCAGTTCTTC.